The 20 T cell receptor beta chains given below trace back to one sample, sequenced in a study of blood T cell repertoires in COVID-19. This table comes from immunoSEQ multiplex PCR, and its TCRdb copy is limited to in-frame clones, with some not included. The sample has around 300,000 clones; over 85% are singletons. Sequences were obtained from PBMCs or T cells enriched from blood (not recorded which). These receptor sequences come from a woman aged 55-70 years who had recovered from COVID-19.

This clone was counted once. The V and J genes are TRBV9 and TRBJ2-5; 11 bases line up with TRBD2. The CDR3 consists of 15 residues. The V and J ends lost 3 bases and 5 bases, in that order; junction bases with no gene match: 6. From germline, CDR1 is SGDLS and CDR2 YYNGEE. The CDR3 protein is CASSGSGGAWETQYF. The CDR3, as DNA: TGTGCCAGCAGCGGTAGCGGGGGGGCTTGGGAGACCCAGTACTTC.

The chain joins TRBV5-1 to TRBJ2-7, with D perhaps matching TRBD1 (5 bases). Deletions cut 0 bases from V and 7 bases from J, with 11 bases between. Germline V CDR1 and CDR2: SGHRS, YFSETQ. The CDR3 extends over 13 amino acids. The CDR3 sequence: CASSLEGYGEQYF. For the CDR3, the DNA is TGCGCCAGCAGCTTGGAGGGGTATGGAGAGCAGTACTTC.

The J gene is TRBJ1-6, the V gene TRBV7-8; perhaps TRBD1 as D (5 bases). The CDR3 covers 16 residues. Per germline, CDR1 SGHVS and CDR2 FQNEAQ. Trimming took 5 bases from V and 9 from J, leaving 20 bases between them. The CDR3 is CASSATGLGLGSPLHF. CDR3 nucleotide sequence: TGTGCCAGCAGCGCAACAGGTCTGGGGTTAGGTTCACCCCTCCACTTT.

This chain links TRBV9 with TRBJ1-6; D gene uncertain. Trimming took 0 bases from V and 9 from J, leaving 10 bases between them. From germline, CDR1 is SGDLS and CDR2 YYNGEE. The CDR3 runs 14 residues. The CDR3 region has the DNA TGTGCCAGCAGCGTAGCCGACATGGGTTCACCCCTCCACTTT. Amino acid sequence: CASSVADMGSPLHF.

The chain uses TRBV7-9 and TRBJ2-2, with D perhaps matching TRBD1 (6 bases). The V end lost 7 bases, the J end lost 4 bases, and 16 bases lay between the germline ends. This CDR3 region has 15 residues. Per germline, CDR1 SEHNR and CDR2 FQNEAQ (reference sequence). CDR3 amino acids: CASTLGAGATGELFF. DNA for the CDR3: TGTGCCAGCACACTTGGGGCAGGGGCCACCGGGGAGCTGTTTTTT.

The J gene is TRBJ2-7, the V gene TRBV5-1, with 8 positions matching TRBD1. Per germline, CDR1 SGHRS and CDR2 YFSETQ. The J segment lost 3 bases and the V segment lost 3 bases, leaving 8 bases of the junction unmatched. The CDR3 is 15 amino acids. For the CDR3, the DNA is TGCGCCAGCAGCTCCGGACAGGGCCGGGGCTACGAGCAGTACTTC. Its protein product is CASSSGQGRGYEQYF.

The chain is built from TRBV5-4 and TRBJ1-1, with D hard to call. Germline V CDR1 and CDR2: SGHNT, YYREEE (reference sequence). This CDR3 comprises 14 residues. V shed 2 bases and J shed 3 bases, with 11 bases lying between them. The CDR3 region is CASSLNNLYTEAFF. The CDR3, as DNA: TGTGCCAGCAGCTTAAATAATCTGTACACTGAAGCTTTCTTT.

CDR3 nucleotide sequence: TGTGCCAGCAGCCCCGGACAGGGAAGGAACACCGGGGAGCTGTTTTTT. Translation gives CASSPGQGRNTGELFF. The chain joins TRBV27 to TRBJ2-2, with 8 bases aligning to TRBD1. V lost 6 bases and J lost 1; bases outside the gene matches: 7. CDR1 and CDR2 from the germline V gene are MNHEY and SMNVEV (reference sequence). The CDR3 spans 16 residues.

Here the CDR3 reads CASSLLARGWNQPQHF. CDR3 in DNA: TGTGCCAGCAGTTTACTGGCCAGGGGGTGGAATCAGCCCCAGCATTTT. The chain has TRBV28 and TRBJ1-5, with TRBD1 identical over 7 bases. CDR1 is MDHEN, CDR2 SYDVKM, per germline. The junction had 8 bases not matched to a gene; V was cut back by 2 bases and J by 4 bases. The CDR3 is made up of 16 amino acids.

This sequence joins TRBV3-1 (or the pseudogene TRBV3-2) and TRBJ2-1, with 14 bases that match TRBD2. CDR1 is LGHDT and CDR2 is YNNKEL in the germline V gene (reference sequence). This CDR3 contains 14 residues. After removal of 3 bases from V and 12 bases from J, the junction contained 4 bases not matched to a gene. The DNA for the CDR3 is TGTGCCAGCAGCCATCCGGGGACTAGCGGGAGGCAGTTCTTC. Translated: CASSHPGTSGRQFF.

The gene calls are TRBV5-1 and TRBJ2-2; 8 bases map to TRBD1. J was trimmed by 0 bases and V by 0 bases; bases with no gene match: 4. This CDR3 is built from 17 residues. In germline, CDR1 is SGHRS, CDR2 YFSETQ. The CDR3 sequence is CASSLEVQGANTGELFF. The CDR3 region has the DNA TGCGCCAGCAGCTTGGAGGTACAGGGGGCGAACACCGGGGAGCTGTTTTTT.

The chain links TRBV28 to TRBJ1-6; D might be TRBD1 (5 bases). Germline values: CDR1 MDHEN, CDR2 SYDVKM. This CDR3 is 14 amino acids long. The germline V and J ends were trimmed by 3 bases and 9 bases, with 12 bases remaining between them. DNA for the CDR3: TGTGCCAGCAGTTTTGACGGGAGGGGTTCACCCCTCCACTTT. Residues: CASSFDGRGSPLHF.

This chain connects TRBV6-5 to TRBJ1-5; 8 nucleotides align to TRBD1. This CDR3 spans 15 amino acids. Germline loops: CDR1 MNHEY, CDR2 SVGAGI. V trimming: 6 bases; J trimming: 3 bases; junction bases outside the gene matches: 7. In nucleotides, the CDR3 is TGTGCCAGCAGGGGTTCAGGGGGCCACAATCAGCCCCAGCATTTT. This sequence encodes CASRGSGGHNQPQHF.

V usage is TRBV10-3 and J usage is TRBJ2-7; D might be TRBD2 (5 bases). CDR3 length: 13 residues. Trimming stripped 5 bases from V and 7 bases from J, with 15 bases between. The germline V gene has CDR1 ENHRY and CDR2 SYGVKD. The CDR3 coding sequence is TGTGCCATCAGTACGAACGGACTCCCGGAGCAGTACTTC. This translates into CAISTNGLPEQYF.

This chain joins TRBV5-8 and TRBJ1-5; tentative D call: TRBD1 (5 bases). This CDR3 has 14 amino acids. V lost 4 bases to trimming and J lost 10 bases, with 18 bases between them. CDR1 SGHTS and CDR2 YDEGEE come from the germline V gene. The CDR3 nucleotides are TGTGCCAGCAGCCGTCGGACAACCCAAGGACCCCAGCATTTT. Its protein product is CASSRRTTQGPQHF.

This clone has just one count. The chain has TRBV3-1 (or the pseudogene TRBV3-2) and TRBJ2-7; 10 nucleotides agree with TRBD1. This CDR3 comprises 13 residues. Germline-derived CDR1 and CDR2 are LGHDT and YNNKEL (reference sequence). Trimming cost V 7 bases and J 7 bases; bases outside gene matches: 7. The CDR3 loop reads CASNRQGAVEQYF. The CDR3 DNA is TGTGCCAGCAACAGACAGGGGGCGGTTGAGCAGTACTTC.

The chain uses TRBV27 and TRBJ2-4; the D gene is possibly TRBD2 (6 bases). The CDR3 totals 17 residues. Germline V gives CDR1 MNHEY, CDR2 SMNVEV (reference sequence). The V end was cut by 6 bases, the J end by 0 bases, with 18 bases between. The CDR3 coding sequence is TGTGCCAGCAGGACAAGATTGAGGGGACTAGCCAAAAACATTCAGTACTTC. Its translation is CASRTRLRGLAKNIQYF.

The chain joins TRBV5-4 to TRBJ2-1, with 7 bases aligning to TRBD1. Germline lookup yields CDR1 SGHNT and CDR2 YYREEE (reference sequence). Trimming removed 0 bases from V and 7 bases from J; junction bases left unmatched: 7. The CDR3 contains 15 residues. The CDR3 spells CASSLGQGNRNEQFF. The CDR3 bases are TGTGCCAGCAGCTTGGGACAGGGTAATCGGAATGAGCAGTTCTTC.

This chain joins TRBV24-1 and TRBJ2-7; D perhaps matches TRBD1 (6 bases). From germline, CDR1 is KGHDR and CDR2 SFDVKD. The CDR3 has 16 amino acids. With 5 bases removed from V and 4 bases from J, the gap between germline ends came to 20 bases. For the CDR3, the DNA is TGTGCCACCAGTGTCGGAAGTAGCGCCACAGGGTACGAGCAGTACTTC. Amino acid sequence: CATSVGSSATGYEQYF.

CDR3 DNA: TGTGCCACCAGTGATTCATGGACTAGCGGGAGCACCGGGGAGCTGTTTTTT. It is translated as CATSDSWTSGSTGELFF. The rearrangement joins TRBV24-1 to TRBJ2-2; 13 positions match TRBD2. CDR1 KGHDR and CDR2 SFDVKD come from the germline V gene. Unmatched junction bases numbered 3, after V lost 2 bases and J lost 4 bases. This CDR3 comprises 17 residues.